The 22 T cell receptor beta chains reported below all come from one sample, sequenced in a study of read filtering for tumor transcriptome and immune sequencing. Molecular barcoded adaptors covering alpha/delta and beta/gamma chains were used on roughly 370 ng RNA. MiXCR was run by TCRdb on the reads, yielding one entry per CDR3 protein. The repertoire includes 40,000 or so distinct CDR3 sequences, about 14% of them detected once, and about 17% sits in the top ten. The sequenced sample consisted of a population of CD138-negative cells sorted from bone marrow. These receptors were obtained from a donor at least 40 years old with multiple myeloma.

This clonotype was seen at least ten times. The chain recombines TRBV28 with TRBJ2-1; the D gene is possibly TRBD2 (6 bases). The CDR3 runs 15 residues. V gave up 1 base and J gave up 6 bases, with 13 bases separating them. Germline V lookup: CDR1 MDHEN, CDR2 SYDVKM. This chain's CDR3 is CASSLFGGRFNEQFF. Written as DNA, the CDR3 is TGTGCCAGCAGTTTATTCGGGGGACGGTTCAATGAGCAGTTCTTC. The full variable domain, with the rest looked up from reference TRBV28 and TRBJ2-1, is DVKVTQSSRYLVKRTGEKVFLECVQDMDHENMFWYRQDPGLGLRLIYFSYDVKMKEKGDIPEGYSVSREKKERFSLILESASTNQTSMYLCASSLFGGRFNEQFFGPGTRLTVL.

This clonotype was seen many times. A junction end diverges from the germline sequence, so it may reflect a read error. V and J are TRBV28 and TRBJ2-5; D gene unclear. The germline V gene has CDR1 MDHEN and CDR2 SYDVKM. The CDR3 contains 14 residues. CDR3 coding DNA: TGTGCCAGCAGTTTGGGTCTCACCCAAGAGACTCAGTACTTC. Translated: CASSLGLTQETQYF.

As to this clonotype: A clone one base away is much larger, so this may be a read error. The genes are TRBV10-1 and TRBJ2-5; no clear D gene. Germline V gene sequence: CDR1 WNHNN, CDR2 SYGVQD (reference sequence). The CDR3 is 13 amino acids. The DNA for the CDR3 is TGCGCCAGCAGTCGTACCCTCGGAGAGACCCAGTGCTTC. Its translation is CASSRTLGETQCF.

Ten or more counts support this clonotype. The V call is TRBV7-9, the J call TRBJ1-4, with 8 bases identical to TRBD1. Germline V gives CDR1 SEHNR, CDR2 FQNEAQ (reference sequence). With V trimmed by 9 bases and J by 6 bases, 9 bases remained unmatched. The CDR3 runs 14 residues. CDR3: CASTDRTGYEKLFF. The CDR3, as DNA: TGTGCCAGTACCGACCGGACAGGGTATGAAAAACTGTTTTTT.

On this clonotype itself: A read error may explain this, as a much larger clone is one base away. The chain links TRBV6-6 to TRBJ1-5, with a tentative D call TRBD1 (6 bases). The germline gives CDR1 MNHNY, CDR2 SVGAGI (reference sequence). The CDR3 totals 14 residues. The CDR3 DNA follows: TGTGCCAGCAGCCGCGGACAGAACAATCAGCCCCAGCGTTTT. Translating gives CASSRGQNNQPQRF.

On this clonotype itself: An end of the junction does not agree with germline; a read error may underlie this. The rearrangement links TRBV11-2 to TRBJ2-2; D is possibly TRBD2 (5 bases). CDR3 length equals 14 residues. Germline V lookup: CDR1 SGHAT, CDR2 FQNNGV. CDR3 protein: CASSVARDTGEPFF. Here the CDR3 DNA reads TGTGCCAGCAGCGTGGCTAGAGACACCGGGGAGCCGTTTTTT.

This clonotype was counted at least ten times. CDR3 nucleotides: TGTGCCAGCAGTCGACTTTCAACTCAGCCCCAGCATTTT. Encoded protein: CASSRLSTQPQHF. The chain is built from TRBV28 and TRBJ1-5; D is unresolved. Germline V CDR1 and CDR2: MDHEN, SYDVKM. The V and J ends lost 5 bases and 6 bases respectively, with 11 bases between them. This CDR3 contains 13 residues.

This clonotype came up a few times. Relative to the germline gene, one junction end is altered; a read error may explain this. The chain uses TRBV4-2 and TRBJ2-3, with 7 bases matching TRBD1. CDR1 is LGHNA, CDR2 YNFKEQ, per germline. The CDR3 is made up of 14 amino acids. The CDR3 DNA is TGCGCCAGCAGCCAAGACAGGGAGACAGATACGCAGTATTTT. This translates into CASSQDRETDTQYF.

In this sample, this clonotype turned up many times. This sequence joins TRBV15 and TRBJ1-1, with D maybe TRBD1 (5 bases). Germline CDR1 reads LNHNV; CDR2 reads YYDKDF (reference sequence). The CDR3 loop spans 15 amino acids. Trimming left V 0 bases short and J 3 bases short, with 11 bases between. CDR3 bases: TGTGCCACCAGCAGAGACGGCGGGGGGTACACTGAAGCTTTCTTT. Its protein is CATSRDGGGYTEAFF.

This clonotype has only a few counts. A much larger clone sits a single nucleotide away, making a read error possible. Given the absence of the conserved phenylalanine or tryptophan at the CDR3 end, a read error is likely. This sequence joins TRBV9 and TRBJ2-7; 7 nucleotides agree with TRBD1. V was clipped by 7 bases and J by 3 bases; unmatched bases: 10. Germline V gene sequence: CDR1 SGDLS, CDR2 YYNGEE. This CDR3 region has 14 residues. The CDR3 DNA reads as TGTGCCAGCTCCGGGACAGCCTCCTTCTACGAGCAGTACTCC. It yields the protein CASSGTASFYEQYS.

This clonotype was observed at least ten times. The rearrangement links TRBV7-9 to TRBJ1-1; 8 nucleotides agree with TRBD1. The V gene end was trimmed by 5 bases and the J gene end by 6 bases; junction bases not matched to a gene: 14. Germline loops: CDR1 SEHNR, CDR2 FQNEAQ (reference sequence). The CDR3 is 16 residues long. This CDR3 is CASSPPAGGAGAEAFF. The CDR3 region has the DNA TGTGCCAGCAGCCCCCCCGCAGGGGGCGCCGGCGCTGAAGCTTTCTTT.

With regard to this clonotype: Just one base apart from a much larger clone, this may be a read error. Here the CDR3 reads CACSHNLLLGGDTEAFF. The CDR3 bases are TGTGCCTGCAGCCACAACCTCCTCCTAGGGGGGGACACTGAAGCTTTCTTT. The V call is TRBV14, the J call TRBJ1-1, with a possible D match to TRBD1 (6 bases). CDR1 SGHDN and CDR2 FVKESK come from the germline V gene. The CDR3 spans 17 residues.

This clonotype was seen many times. This sequence joins TRBV20-1 and TRBJ2-7; perhaps D is TRBD1 or TRBD2 (6 bases each). V lost 1 base, J lost 6 bases, and 22 bases lay in between. In germline, CDR1 is DFQATT, CDR2 SNEGSKA (reference sequence). The CDR3 spans 16 residues. The CDR3 region is CSARAAQGLGVVEQYF. The CDR3 DNA reads TGCAGTGCTAGAGCCGCACAGGGACTCGGGGTGGTCGAGCAGTACTTC.

This clonotype showed up just a few times. This may stem from a read error, because a much larger clone lies one nucleotide away. The rearrangement uses TRBV12-3 or TRBV12-4 and TRBJ1-5; D remains ambiguous. The CDR3 spans 15 residues. CDR3 amino acids: CASSSLGYSNQPRHF. The CDR3 nucleotides read TGTGCCAGCAGTTCCCTCGGATATAGCAATCAGCCCCGGCATTTT.

This clonotype turned up a few times. Since a much larger clone is just one base distant, this may be a read error. V and J are TRBV6-1 and TRBJ1-2; 9 nucleotides match TRBD1. The CDR3 spans 16 residues. The J segment lost 4 bases and the V segment lost 3 bases, leaving 9 bases of the junction unmatched. Germline V gene lookup returns CDR1 MNHNS and CDR2 SASEGT. CDR3 amino acids: CASSEAQGASLYGYTF. As DNA, the CDR3 is TGTGCCAGCAGTGAGGCACAGGGGGCGTCTCTCTATGGCTACACCTTC.

The sample holds many counts of this clonotype. This chain joins TRBV5-1 and TRBJ1-4; 8 nucleotides match TRBD1. The germline V gene encodes CDR1 SGHRS and CDR2 YFSETQ. The CDR3 loop spans 14 amino acids. V shed 3 bases and J 8 bases; nucleotides not matched to a gene: 6. The CDR3 here is CASSWDRDREKLFF. CDR3 DNA: TGCGCCAGCAGCTGGGACCGGGACAGGGAAAAACTGTTTTTT.

The sample holds many counts of this clonotype. The chain uses TRBV27 and TRBJ1-2, with 9 bases identical to TRBD1. CDR1 and CDR2 from the germline V gene are MNHEY and SMNVEV (reference sequence). The CDR3 has 14 amino acids. V was clipped by 2 bases and J by 4 bases; unmatched bases: 2. CDR3: CASSLTTGGYGYTF. The CDR3 nucleotides read TGTGCCAGCAGTTTAACGACAGGGGGCTATGGCTACACCTTC.

Many counts were recorded for this clonotype. This sequence joins TRBV7-3 and TRBJ2-1; D might be TRBD2 (6 bases). V was cut by 5 bases and J by 5 bases, with 10 bases left in between. This CDR3 comprises 13 residues. Germline V CDR1 and CDR2: SGHTA, FQGTGA. CDR3 loop: CASSRSGDNEQFF. The CDR3 DNA sequence: TGTGCCAGCAGCCGCTCGGGGGACAATGAGCAGTTCTTC. Looking up the rest from reference TRBV7-3 and TRBJ2-1 gives the full variable domain: GAGVSQTPSNKVTEKGKYVELRCDPISGHTALYWYRQSLGQGPEFLIYFQGTGAADDSGLPNDRFFAVRPEGSVSTLKIQRTERGDSAVYLCASSRSGDNEQFFGPGTRLTVL.

This clonotype was detected many times. The rearrangement uses TRBV10-3 and TRBJ1-1; D may be TRBD1 (6 bases). The CDR3 is 14 amino acids. Germline V gene data show CDR1 as ENHRY and CDR2 as SYGVKD. Trimming left V 10 bases short and J 2 bases short, with 17 bases between. The CDR3 loop is CATRRGTSNTEAFF. The CDR3 DNA reads as TGTGCCACCAGGAGGGGGACTTCAAACACTGAAGCTTTCTTT.

This clonotype was recorded many times. The rearrangement links TRBV3-1 to TRBJ2-6, with D possibly matching TRBD1 (6 bases). The ends were cut back, 4 bases at V and 0 bases at J, with 16 bases in the middle. The CDR3 is 18 residues long. From germline, CDR1 is LGHDT and CDR2 YNNKEL (reference sequence). The CDR3 coding sequence is TGTGCCAGCAGCCCTGACGGCAGGGGCTTCTCTGGGGCCAACGTCCTGACTTTC. Protein product: CASSPDGRGFSGANVLTF.

To note about this clonotype: A much larger clone sits a single nucleotide away, making a read error possible. The rearrangement uses TRBV6-5 and TRBJ2-1; D tentatively reads TRBD1 or TRBD2 (5 bases each). Germline V gene data show CDR1 as MNHEY and CDR2 as SVGAGI. CDR3 length: 17 amino acids. V was shortened by 1 base and J by 2 bases, with 15 bases between the two germline ends. CDR3 nucleotide sequence: TGTGCCAGCAGTTACTTGTCCGGGGCGGTTACCTACAATGAGCAGTTCTTC. This translates into CASSYLSGAVTYNEQFF.

This clonotype was seen ten or more times. This chain connects TRBV6-5 to TRBJ2-1; TRBD1 is a possible D gene (5 bases). V was cut by 5 bases and J by 8 bases, with 16 bases left in between. The V gene's germline CDR1 is MNHEY and CDR2 SVGAGI. The CDR3 is 14 residues long. The CDR3 is CASSEDPRGYEQFF. In nucleotides, the CDR3 is TGTGCCAGCAGTGAGGACCCTAGGGGCTATGAGCAGTTCTTC.